The rows below give T cell receptor beta chains drawn from one sample of a study of T cell responses to AZD1222 COVID-19 vaccine. Generated by immunoSEQ multiplex PCR, the TCRdb table keeps only in-frame clones and is missing some. The repertoire holds some 96,000 clones, with about 81% as singletons. The sequences come from peripheral blood, collected 28 days after the second AZD1222 dose. These receptors all stem from an adult who received the AZD1222 COVID-19 vaccine. CDR3s include the opening cysteine and the closing phenylalanine or tryptophan. A D gene is named only where the DNA matches it firmly. Expanded clones are given a class, and other clones once, few, many or no size at all.

TRBJ1-5,TRBV2,NA,TRBD1,TGTGCCAGCAGGGAGGGGGCGCCCGGTCAGCCCCAGCATTTT,CASREGAPGQPQHF
TRBJ1-6,TRBV7-8,NA,NA,TGTGCCAGCAGCTTGGGACGGCGACCTTACTCCTATAATTCACCCCTCCACTTT,CASSLGRRPYSYNSPLHF
TRBJ1-1,TRBV14,NA,NA,TGTGCCAGCAGCCAAATGGGGGCAGTGAACACTGAAGCTTTCTTT,CASSQMGAVNTEAFF
TRBJ2-7,TRBV5-4,NA,NA,TGTGCCAGCAGCCTGGAACAGGACTCCTACGAGCAGTACTTC,CASSLEQDSYEQYF
TRBJ2-1,TRBV3-1/TRBV3-2,NA,NA,TGTGCCAGCAGCCAAGATCTTAATGAGCAGTTCTTC,CASSQDLNEQFF
TRBJ2-7,TRBV18,few,TRBD2,TGTGCCAGCACCGACTCGGGACTAAGTCTCTACGAGCAGTACTTC,CASTDSGLSLYEQYF
TRBJ1-6,TRBV7-9,NA,NA,TGTGCCAGCAGCTTAGGGAACTCACCCCTCCACTTT,CASSLGNSPLHF
TRBJ1-2,TRBV7-9,NA,TRBD1,TGTGCCAGCAGCTGGACAGGGGATGGCTACACCTTC,CASSWTGDGYTF
TRBJ1-2,TRBV7-2,NA,NA,TGTGCCAGCAGGCCTGCTGGGGTGGGGACCTATGGCTACACCTTC,CASRPAGVGTYGYTF
TRBJ2-4,TRBV6-5,few,NA,TGTGCCAGCAGTTACGGGGGGTTAGCGGCCAAAAACATTCAGTACTTC,CASSYGGLAAKNIQYF
TRBJ1-1,TRBV6-5,NA,NA,TGTGCCAGCACCCCTCCACAGGGAACTGAAGCTTTCTTT,CASTPPQGTEAFF
TRBJ2-2,TRBV5-1,NA,NA,TGCGCCAGCAGCTCCACTGCAGGGACCTTAGGCGGGGAGCTGTTTTTT,CASSSTAGTLGGELFF
TRBJ2-2,TRBV5-6,NA,TRBD2,TGTGCCAGCAGCTCACCGCTAGCGGGAGCTACCGGGGAGCTGTTTTTT,CASSSPLAGATGELFF
TRBJ1-6,TRBV3-1/TRBV3-2,NA,NA,TGTGCCAGCAGCCTAAGGGGGTTTAATTCACCCCTCCACTTT,CASSLRGFNSPLHF
TRBJ1-1,TRBV7-8,NA,NA,TGTGCCAGCAGCTTACGACAAATTTACACTGAAGCTTTCTTT,CASSLRQIYTEAFF
TRBJ2-1,TRBV7-2,NA,NA,TGTGCCAGCAGCTTAGAAGGCTCGAGGGCAGAGCAGTTCTTC,CASSLEGSRAEQFF
TRBJ1-5,TRBV12-3/TRBV12-4,NA,NA,TGTGCCAGCAGTTTGGGGAGCAATCAGCCCCAGCATTTT,CASSLGSNQPQHF
TRBJ1-1,TRBV7-2,few,TRBD1,TGTGCCAGCAGCGTGGACAGGGTGAACACTGAAGCTTTCTTT,CASSVDRVNTEAFF
TRBJ2-5,TRBV7-2,NA,TRBD1,TGTGCCAGCAGCTTATTGGTCGGGACAGGGGGCCTCAAGACCCAGTACTTC,CASSLLVGTGGLKTQYF
TRBJ2-7,TRBV6-5,few,NA,TGTGCCAGCAGCGCCGCGGATTTCAGGAGACAGCAGTACTTC,CASSAADFRRQQYF
TRBJ1-2,TRBV29-1,once,TRBD1,TGCAGCGTTGAACAGGGGGGTCATGGCTACACCTTC,CSVEQGGHGYTF
TRBJ1-2,TRBV12-3/TRBV12-4,NA,NA,TGTGCCAGCAGTGCGGGTCCAGGCTACACCTTC,CASSAGPGYTF
TRBJ1-2,TRBV2,few,NA,TGTGCCAGCAGTGAGAACTATGGCTACACCTTC,CASSENYGYTF
TRBJ1-2,TRBV3-1/TRBV3-2,NA,NA,TGTGCCAGCAGCCAAGACGGGCCAGGGTCGGTTGGCTACACCTTC,CASSQDGPGSVGYTF
TRBJ2-7,TRBV2,once,NA,TGTGCCAGCAGATCCACTAGTTTTGGTGAGCAGTACTTC,CASRSTSFGEQYF
TRBJ1-5,TRBV12-3/TRBV12-4,NA,NA,TGTGCCAGCAGTTTCGCGGGGCGACAGCCCCAGCATTTT,CASSFAGRQPQHF
TRBJ1-1,TRBV12-3/TRBV12-4,once,NA,TGTGCCAGCAGTTTTCGTCAGGCTAAAGCTTTCTTT,CASSFRQAKAFF
TRBJ1-2,TRBV5-6,NA,NA,TGTGCCAGCAGCTTGGAGTTTTCTAACTATGGCTACACCTTC,CASSLEFSNYGYTF
TRBJ2-1,TRBV4-3,NA,TRBD2,TGCGCCAGCAGCCAAGATTCTAGCGGGCTTACCTACAATGAGCAGTTCTTC,CASSQDSSGLTYNEQFF
TRBJ1-1,TRBV6-5,once,TRBD1,TGTGCCAGCAGAGGACAGGGGTACACTGAAGCTTTCTTT,CASRGQGYTEAFF
TRBJ2-3,TRBV10-3,NA,NA,TGTGCCATCAGTGAGACGGCCGCGGACTCTAGCACAGATACGCAGTATTTT,CAISETAADSSTDTQYF
TRBJ2-7,TRBV7-2,NA,NA,TGTGCCAGCAGCTTAGTCCCAGGCGGGGAGCAGTACTTC,CASSLVPGGEQYF
TRBJ2-1,TRBV6-4,NA,TRBD1,TGTGCCAGCAGTGCTGGGACAGGGGGTACTTCCTCACGGAATGAGCAGTTCTTC,CASSAGTGGTSSRNEQFF